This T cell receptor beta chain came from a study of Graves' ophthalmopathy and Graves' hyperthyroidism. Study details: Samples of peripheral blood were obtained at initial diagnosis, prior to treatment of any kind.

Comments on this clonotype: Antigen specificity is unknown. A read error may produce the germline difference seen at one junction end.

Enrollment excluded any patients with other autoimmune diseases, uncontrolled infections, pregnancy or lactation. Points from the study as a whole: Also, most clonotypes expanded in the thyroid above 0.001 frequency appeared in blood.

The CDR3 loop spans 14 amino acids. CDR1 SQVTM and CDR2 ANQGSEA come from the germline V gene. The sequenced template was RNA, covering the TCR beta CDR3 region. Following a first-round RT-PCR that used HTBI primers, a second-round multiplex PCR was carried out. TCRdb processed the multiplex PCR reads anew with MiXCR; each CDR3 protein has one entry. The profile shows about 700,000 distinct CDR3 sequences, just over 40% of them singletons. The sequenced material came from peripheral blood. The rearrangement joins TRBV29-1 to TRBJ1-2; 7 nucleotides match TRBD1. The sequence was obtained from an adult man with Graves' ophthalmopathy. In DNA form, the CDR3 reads TGCAGCGCTGAAGCAGGAGGGGGCGCGGTTGGCTACACCTTC. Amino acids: CSAEAGGGAVGYTF.